One and the same sample provided the 10 T cell receptor beta chains below, sequenced in a study of OX40 agonist ivuxolimab in advanced cancers. Produced via immunoSEQ multiplex PCR; TCRdb's table is partial and in-frame only. Counted here are 55,000 to 70,000 clones, approximately 82% occurring once; the ten biggest clones make up about 4.7%. The sample consisted of CD4+ or CD8+ T cells sorted from blood, taken in a trial of the OX40 agonist ivuxolimab. The receptors were gathered from an adult with an advanced solid tumor such as melanoma, head and neck, liver or kidney cancer.

This chain uses TRBV28 with TRBJ2-3; D call uncertain. V dropped 0 bases and J dropped 0 bases, with 7 bases sitting between them. Germline V gene data show CDR1 as MDHEN and CDR2 as SYDVKM. The CDR3 is 15 amino acids. The CDR3 coding sequence is TGTGCCAGCAGTTTATGGGCAGCTAGCACAGATACGCAGTATTTT. This gives the protein CASSLWAASTDTQYF.

The chain employs TRBV11-2 and TRBJ2-7; 8 positions agree with TRBD1. The CDR3 runs to 12 residues. Germline assignment: CDR1 SGHAT and CDR2 FQNNGV. V lost 5 bases to trimming and J lost 9 bases; unmatched junction nucleotides: 6. The CDR3 loop is CASSLDRALQYF. CDR3 DNA sequence: TGTGCCAGCAGCCTGGACAGGGCCCTGCAGTACTTC.

The V gene is TRBV7-9, the J gene TRBJ2-7; 13 positions match TRBD2. Germline V gene lookup returns CDR1 SEHNR and CDR2 FQNEAQ (reference sequence). Germline trimming cut 5 bases from V and 0 bases from J; bases unmatched to any gene: 1. CDR3 length: 15 residues. The CDR3, as DNA: TGTGCCAGCAGCAGGACTAGCGGGAGCTCCTACGAGCAGTACTTC. Translated, it gives CASSRTSGSSYEQYF.

The rearrangement uses TRBV6-1 and TRBJ1-5, with 7 bases that match TRBD1. Unmatched junction bases numbered 8, after V lost 4 bases and J lost 2 bases. CDR1 MNHNS and CDR2 SASEGT come from the germline V gene. The CDR3 sequence is 16 residues long. The CDR3 DNA follows: TGTGCCAGCAGTGTGGTGGGGGGGACAGGCAATCAGCCCCAGCATTTT. Its translation: CASSVVGGTGNQPQHF.

V usage is TRBV28 and J usage is TRBJ2-3; the D is unclear. Between the trimmed V and J ends, which lost 8 bases and 0 bases, there was a span of 6 bases. Germline-derived CDR1 and CDR2 are MDHEN and SYDVKM. This CDR3 is built from 12 residues. The CDR3 spells CASGVSTDTQYF. The CDR3 DNA is TGTGCCAGCGGGGTCAGCACAGATACGCAGTATTTT.

This clone came up once. V and J are TRBV28 and TRBJ1-6, with D unclear. Germline V CDR1 and CDR2: MDHEN, SYDVKM. V shed 2 bases and J shed 4 bases, with 12 bases lying between them. The CDR3 runs 16 residues. The CDR3 is CASSLARARYNSPLHF. In DNA form, the CDR3 reads TGTGCCAGCAGTTTAGCTAGGGCCCGTTATAATTCACCCCTCCACTTT.

The genes are TRBV19 and TRBJ2-2; a possible D gene is TRBD1 (5 bases). The CDR3 runs to 14 residues. Trimming left V 7 bases short and J 2 bases short, with 11 bases between. Germline CDR1 reads LNHDA; CDR2 reads SQIVND (reference sequence). CDR3 region: CASTRQSNTGELFF. The CDR3 DNA reads as TGTGCCAGTACGAGACAGAGCAACACCGGGGAGCTGTTTTTT.

This clone is a singleton in its sample. One junction end does not reproduce the germline sequence, and a read error may be involved. The rearrangement uses TRBV7-7 and TRBJ2-2; D is unclear. Germline loops: CDR1 SSHAT, CDR2 FNYEAQ (reference sequence). This CDR3 region has 16 residues. Here the CDR3 DNA reads TGTGCTAGCAAGGGTATAGCCAATGTTCACATCGGGGAGCTGTTTTTT. It translates to CASKGIANVHIGELFF.

The rearrangement joins TRBV10-3 to TRBJ1-3; perhaps TRBD1 as D (5 bases). Deletions cut 4 bases from V and 0 bases from J, with 10 bases between. The germline V gene has CDR1 ENHRY and CDR2 SYGVKD. The CDR3 has 15 amino acids. CDR3 nucleotides: TGTGCCATCAGTGTACAGGAGATCTCTGGAAACACCATATATTTT. It is translated as CAISVQEISGNTIYF.

A single count supports this clone. J is TRBJ1-6 and V is TRBV2; a possible D gene is TRBD1 (6 bases). Per germline, CDR1 SNHLY and CDR2 FYNNEI. Trimming took 1 base from V and 13 from J, leaving 20 bases between them. The CDR3 spans 16 residues. Written as DNA, the CDR3 is TGTGCCAGCAGTGAAGGGGTGGGACAAGCTTCTTTTCCCCTCCACTTT. It codes for CASSEGVGQASFPLHF.